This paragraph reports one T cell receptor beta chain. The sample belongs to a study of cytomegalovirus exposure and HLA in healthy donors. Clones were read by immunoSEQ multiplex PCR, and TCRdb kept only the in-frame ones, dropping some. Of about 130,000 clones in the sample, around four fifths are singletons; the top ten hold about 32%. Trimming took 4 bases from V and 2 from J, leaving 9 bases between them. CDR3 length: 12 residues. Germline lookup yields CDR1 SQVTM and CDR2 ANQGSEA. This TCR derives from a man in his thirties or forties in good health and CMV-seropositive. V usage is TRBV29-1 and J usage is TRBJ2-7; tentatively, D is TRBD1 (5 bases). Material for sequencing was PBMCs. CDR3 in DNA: TGCAGCGTTGGACAGCTCACCTACGAGCAGTACTTC. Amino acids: CSVGQLTYEQYF.